This passage covers 21 T cell receptor beta chains from one sample sequenced in a study of early T cells in non-severe SARS-CoV-2 infection. TCRdb called the 5' RACE reads again in MiXCR, with one record for every CDR3 protein. This table has 55,000 to 65,000 distinct CDR3 sequences, 8% to 9% appearing once. The specimen was whole blood. All receptors derive from an adult who was a healthcare worker with PCR-confirmed SARS-CoV-2 infection or an uninfected control (not recorded which).

This clonotype was counted between two and nine times. The rearrangement joins TRBV5-1 to TRBJ2-2; 7 positions match TRBD1. The CDR3 loop spans 14 amino acids. Germline V lookup: CDR1 SGHRS, CDR2 YFSETQ. Germline trimming cut 0 bases from V and 7 bases from J; bases unmatched to any gene: 3. CDR3 nucleotides: TGCGCCAGCAGCTTGGGACAGGGAAGCGGGGAGCTGTTTTTT. Translated: CASSLGQGSGELFF.

V usage is TRBV19 and J usage is TRBJ1-1, with D maybe TRBD1 (6 bases). Looked up from germline, CDR1 is LNHDA and CDR2 is SQIVND (reference sequence). The CDR3 is 15 residues long. V lost 3 bases to trimming and J lost 5 bases, with 16 bases between them. In nucleotides, the CDR3 is TGTGCCAGTAGTATTTTTAGGCAGGGGAAGACTGAAGCTTTCTTT. Translated: CASSIFRQGKTEAFF.

This chain joins TRBV3-1 and TRBJ2-3, with TRBD2 matching 9 bases. This CDR3 comprises 16 residues. CDR1 is LGHDT and CDR2 is YNNKEL in the germline V gene (reference sequence). With V trimmed by 5 bases and J by 2 bases, 8 bases remained unmatched. The CDR3 DNA is TGTGCCAGCAGCTCAAATGGACTAGCGCCCACAGATACGCAGTATTTT. Translating it yields CASSSNGLAPTDTQYF.

This clonotype has just a few counts. The J gene is TRBJ2-7, the V gene TRBV28; 7 nucleotides match TRBD1. The J segment lost 5 bases and the V segment lost 5 bases, leaving 9 bases of the junction unmatched. The CDR3 length is 14 residues. CDR1 is MDHEN and CDR2 is SYDVKM in the germline V gene. The CDR3 bases are TGTGCCAGCAGTCCCGGGACAGCCTTGGACGAGCAGTACTTC. Translation: CASSPGTALDEQYF. Drawing the rest from reference TRBV28 and TRBJ2-7, the complete variable domain is DVKVTQSSRYLVKRTGEKVFLECVQDMDHENMFWYRQDPGLGLRLIYFSYDVKMKEKGDIPEGYSVSREKKERFSLILESASTNQTSMYLCASSPGTALDEQYFGPGTRLTVT.

This clonotype came up many times. The chain couples TRBV20-1 to TRBJ2-5, with D possibly being TRBD1 (6 bases). The CDR3 loop spans 17 amino acids. Germline CDR1 is DFQATT and CDR2 is SNEGSKA (reference sequence). Trimming left V 1 base short and J 2 bases short, with 20 bases between. The CDR3 reads CSARGLPMGADQETQYF. The CDR3 DNA follows: TGCAGTGCTAGAGGCCTCCCTATGGGGGCTGATCAAGAGACCCAGTACTTC.

This clonotype was seen only a few times. The V and J genes are TRBV12-3 or TRBV12-4 and TRBJ1-2; 8 nucleotides match TRBD1. The CDR3 sequence is 12 residues long. V lost 5 bases to trimming and J lost 6 bases; unmatched junction nucleotides: 2. The CDR3 loop reads CASSAGQDGYTF. The DNA for the CDR3 is TGTGCCAGCAGTGCGGGACAGGATGGCTACACCTTC.

V and J are TRBV4-2 and TRBJ2-7, with D possibly being TRBD1 or TRBD2 (5 bases each). The length of the CDR3 is 14 residues. Trimming pared 4 bases from V and 2 bases from J, leaving 12 bases between. The germline CDR1 and CDR2 sequences are LGHNA and YNFKEQ. The CDR3 loop is CASSRDATAYEQYF. The CDR3 DNA follows: TGTGCCAGCAGCCGGGACGCCACGGCCTACGAGCAGTACTTC.

This clonotype has only a few counts. The rearrangement links TRBV4-3 to TRBJ2-3; TRBD2 might be the D (6 bases). From germline, CDR1 is LGHNA and CDR2 YSLEER. Trimming removed 0 bases at V and 6 bases at J, with 19 bases between. The CDR3 length is 17 residues. The CDR3 DNA sequence: TGCGCCAGCAGCCAAGATAGTCGGAGGGCCCTCAGGGATACGCAGTATTTT. This translates into CASSQDSRRALRDTQYF.

Notes on this clonotype: Relative to the germline gene, one junction end is altered; a read error may explain this. The J gene is TRBJ2-7, the V gene TRBV25-1, with a possible D match to TRBD1 (6 bases). Germline values: CDR1 MGHDK, CDR2 SYGVNS. The CDR3 consists of 12 residues. Here the CDR3 reads CASSESGTPLTF. DNA of the CDR3: TGTGCCAGCAGTGAAAGTGGGACACCGCTCACCTTC.

The sample holds many counts of this clonotype. The chain is built from TRBV27 and TRBJ2-2; 13 nucleotides line up with TRBD2. With 5 bases clipped from V and 6 bases from J, the junction kept 6 bases outside the gene matches. The V gene's germline CDR1 is MNHEY and CDR2 SMNVEV (reference sequence). CDR3 length equals 16 residues. CDR3 protein: CASSVPGLAGPGELFF. The CDR3 DNA follows: TGTGCCAGCAGTGTACCGGGACTAGCGGGACCCGGGGAGCTGTTTTTT.

This clonotype was counted ten times or more. The chain recombines TRBV20-1 with TRBJ2-5; the D gene is possibly TRBD2 (6 bases). The germline CDR1 and CDR2 sequences are DFQATT and SNEGSKA (reference sequence). The CDR3 extends over 15 amino acids. V was shortened by 5 bases and J by 1 base, with 17 bases between the two germline ends. CDR3 sequence (DNA): TGCAGTGCTCCCGATCCAACGGGAGCCCAAGAGACCCAGTACTTC. Amino acids: CSAPDPTGAQETQYF.

There are a few counts of this clonotype. The chain links TRBV20-1 to TRBJ1-5; 7 bases fit TRBD1. The ends lost 6 bases at V and 5 bases at J; junction bases unmatched: 7. The germline CDR1 and CDR2 sequences are DFQATT and SNEGSKA (reference sequence). CDR3 length equals 13 residues. The CDR3 loop reads CSALDRPHQPQHF. In nucleotides, the CDR3 is TGCAGTGCCCTGGACAGGCCTCATCAGCCCCAGCATTTT.

This clonotype was counted a few times. V usage is TRBV6-6 and J usage is TRBJ1-3; D is perhaps TRBD1 (6 bases). This CDR3 spans 11 amino acids. Germline V gene data show CDR1 as MNHNY and CDR2 as SVGAGI (reference sequence). V shed 7 bases and J shed 9 bases, with 10 bases lying between them. The CDR3 coding sequence is TGTGCCAGCACCCGGGGGGCCACCATATATTTT. Its translation: CASTRGATIYF.

This clonotype was seen a few times. This chain joins TRBV5-4 and TRBJ2-3; D call uncertain. In germline, CDR1 is SGHNT, CDR2 YYREEE (reference sequence). The ends were cut back, 4 bases at V and 1 base at J, with 4 bases in the middle. The CDR3 loop spans 12 amino acids. CDR3 loop: CASSQRTDTQYF. The DNA for the CDR3 is TGTGCCAGCAGCCAACGCACAGATACGCAGTATTTT.

The V call is TRBV29-1, the J call TRBJ2-2; perhaps TRBD2 as D (5 bases). The ends were cut back, 2 bases at V and 5 bases at J, with 12 bases in the middle. There are 14 residues in the CDR3. The germline V gene encodes CDR1 SQVTM and CDR2 ANQGSEA. In DNA form, the CDR3 reads TGCAGCGTTGAACGGATTACGGGAACCGGGGAGCTGTTTTTT. Translated, it gives CSVERITGTGELFF.

The rearrangement joins TRBV6-2 or TRBV6-3 to TRBJ2-1; 10 positions agree with TRBD2. The CDR3 extends over 16 amino acids. Germline V CDR1 and CDR2: MNHEY, SVGEGT. Unmatched junction bases numbered 9, after V lost 7 bases and J lost 3 bases. The CDR3 region is CASNPSGSLVYNEQFF. The CDR3, as DNA: TGTGCCAGCAACCCTAGCGGGAGTTTGGTCTACAATGAGCAGTTCTTC.

This clonotype came up a few times. The rearrangement uses TRBV7-8 and TRBJ2-1; 15 bases map to TRBD2. V trimming: 4 bases; J trimming: 14 bases; junction bases outside the gene matches: 15. Germline V gene data show CDR1 as SGHVS and CDR2 as FQNEAQ. CDR3 length: 17 residues. In DNA, the CDR3 is TGTGCCAGCAGCTCCTCGGGACTAGCGGGAGGTGGGGGTCAGAAGTTCTTC. Translating it yields CASSSSGLAGGGGQKFF.

The sample holds many counts of this clonotype. The V and J genes are TRBV5-1 and TRBJ2-2, with D perhaps being TRBD1 or TRBD2 (5 bases each). CDR3 length: 15 residues. V was clipped by 4 bases and J by 4 bases, with 14 bases between them. Germline V CDR1 and CDR2: SGHRS, YFSETQ. The CDR3 DNA reads TGCGCCAGCAGCAAGGAGTGGGGGAGCACCGGGGAGCTGTTTTTT. This sequence encodes CASSKEWGSTGELFF.

The V gene is TRBV19, the J gene TRBJ2-1; 9 nucleotides line up with TRBD2. The CDR3 runs to 15 residues. The junction had 11 bases not matched to a gene; V was cut back by 4 bases and J by 10 bases. The germline V gene has CDR1 LNHDA and CDR2 SQIVND (reference sequence). CDR3 in amino acids: CASSSPAGGQLEQFF. CDR3 nucleotides: TGTGCCAGTAGTAGTCCAGCGGGAGGCCAATTAGAGCAGTTCTTC.

This clonotype was seen ten or more times. The V call is TRBV7-2, the J call TRBJ2-5; 8 nucleotides line up with TRBD2. The CDR3 totals 17 residues. Per the germline V gene, CDR1 is SGHTA and CDR2 is FQGNSA. The junction had 12 bases not matched to a gene; V was cut back by 1 base and J by 5 bases. CDR3 sequence reads: CASSLVPQREIKETQYF. The CDR3 coding sequence is TGTGCCAGCAGCTTAGTCCCTCAGCGGGAGATTAAGGAGACCCAGTACTTC. The entire variable domain, with the rest obtained from reference TRBV7-2 and TRBJ2-5, is as follows: GAGVSQSPSNKVTEKGKDVELRCDPISGHTALYWYRQSLGQGLEFLIYFQGNSAPDKSGLPSDRFSAERTGGSVSTLTIQRTQQEDSAVYLCASSLVPQREIKETQYFGPGTRLLVL.

This chain connects TRBV28 to TRBJ2-5; tentatively, D is TRBD1 (6 bases). The length of the CDR3 is 13 residues. Germline lookup yields CDR1 MDHEN and CDR2 SYDVKM. Trimming cost V 1 base and J 4 bases, with 7 bases left between them. The CDR3 reads CASSLYRVETQYF. The CDR3 DNA follows: TGTGCCAGCAGTTTATACAGGGTAGAGACCCAGTACTTC.